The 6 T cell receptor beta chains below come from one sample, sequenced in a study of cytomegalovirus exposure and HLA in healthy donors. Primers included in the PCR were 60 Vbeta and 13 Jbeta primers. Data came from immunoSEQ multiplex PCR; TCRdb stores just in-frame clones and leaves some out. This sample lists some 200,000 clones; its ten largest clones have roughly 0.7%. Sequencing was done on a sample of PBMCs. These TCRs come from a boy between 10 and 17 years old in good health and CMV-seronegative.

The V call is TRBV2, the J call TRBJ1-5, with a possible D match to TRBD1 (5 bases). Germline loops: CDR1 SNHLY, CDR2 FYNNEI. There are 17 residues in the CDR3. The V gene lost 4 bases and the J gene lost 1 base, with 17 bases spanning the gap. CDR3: CASSGAGGVRSNQPQHF. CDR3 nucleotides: TGTGCCAGCAGTGGGGCGGGAGGGGTTCGGAGCAATCAGCCCCAGCATTTT.

In nucleotides, the CDR3 is TGTGCCAGTAGTAGGACGGACTCAGGAAACACCATATATTTT. Encoded protein: CASSRTDSGNTIYF. The chain uses TRBV19 and TRBJ1-3; no firm D call. Trimming pared 4 bases from V and 4 bases from J, leaving 11 bases between. CDR3 size: 14 residues. CDR1 and CDR2 (germline): LNHDA, SQIVND (reference sequence).

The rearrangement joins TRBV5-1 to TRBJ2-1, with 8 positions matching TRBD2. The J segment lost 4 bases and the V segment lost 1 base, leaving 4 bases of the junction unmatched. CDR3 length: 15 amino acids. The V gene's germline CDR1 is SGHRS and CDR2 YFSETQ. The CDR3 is CASSLHSGVYNEQFF. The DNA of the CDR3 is TGCGCCAGCAGCTTGCATAGCGGGGTTTACAATGAGCAGTTCTTC.

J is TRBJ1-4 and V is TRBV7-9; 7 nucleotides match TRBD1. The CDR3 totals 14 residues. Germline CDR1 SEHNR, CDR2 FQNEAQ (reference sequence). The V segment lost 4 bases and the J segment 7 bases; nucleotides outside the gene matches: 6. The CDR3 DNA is TGTGCCAGCAGCTCAACAGGGGTGACTGAAAAACTGTTTTTT. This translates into CASSSTGVTEKLFF.

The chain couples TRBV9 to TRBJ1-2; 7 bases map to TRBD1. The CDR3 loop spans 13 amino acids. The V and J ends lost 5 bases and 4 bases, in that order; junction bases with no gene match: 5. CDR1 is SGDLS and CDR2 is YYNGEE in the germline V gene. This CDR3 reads CASSLQGLYGYTF. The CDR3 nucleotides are TGTGCCAGCAGTCTACAGGGGCTCTATGGCTACACCTTC.

The CDR3 sequence is CASSSHATNEKLFF. CDR3 DNA: TGTGCCAGTAGCTCACATGCAACTAATGAAAAACTGTTTTTT. The chain uses TRBV19 and TRBJ1-4; no clear D gene. The CDR3 spans 14 residues. V lost 6 bases, J lost 0 bases, and 8 bases lay in between. CDR1 LNHDA and CDR2 SQIVND come from the germline V gene (reference sequence).